The 6 T cell receptor beta chains below all came from one sample that was sequenced in a study of blood T cell repertoires in COVID-19. Profiling relied on immunoSEQ multiplex PCR, and the TCRdb table lists in-frame clones only, not all of them. The sample gives a few hundred thousand clones, around 83% of which show up once; approximately 5% is in the top ten. The sequencing input was PBMCs or T cells enriched from blood (not recorded which). The receptors shown here come from a woman between 45 and 65 years old who had recovered from COVID-19.

This chain uses TRBV5-6 with TRBJ2-7, with D possibly matching TRBD2 (6 bases). The CDR3 consists of 18 residues. Trimming pared 4 bases from V and 1 base from J, leaving 24 bases between. Germline V gene lookup returns CDR1 SGHDT and CDR2 YYEEEE. Written as DNA, the CDR3 is TGTGCCAGCAGCGCGTCTACCCGTCTTTTTGGGAGGTCCTACGAGCAGTACTTC. Amino acid sequence: CASSASTRLFGRSYEQYF.

This chain links TRBV12-3 or TRBV12-4 with TRBJ2-7; 7 bases are shared with TRBD1. J was trimmed by 6 bases and V by 7 bases; bases with no gene match: 6. CDR3 size: 12 residues. This CDR3 is CASTATGAEQYF. DNA of the CDR3: TGTGCCAGCACCGCTACAGGGGCCGAGCAGTACTTC.

In DNA form, the CDR3 reads TGTGCCAGCAGCTTATGGCGGGACGACAATGAGCAGTTCTTC. Its translation is CASSLWRDDNEQFF. This chain uses TRBV7-9 with TRBJ2-1, with a possible D match to TRBD2 (6 bases). Germline CDR1 SEHNR, CDR2 FQNEAQ (reference sequence). This CDR3 comprises 14 residues. The V end was cut by 2 bases, the J end by 5 bases, with 10 bases between.

The V and J genes are TRBV7-6 and TRBJ2-3; 9 nucleotides agree with TRBD2. The germline V gene has CDR1 SGHVS and CDR2 FNYEAQ. V lost 5 bases, J lost 1 base, and 4 bases stayed unmatched. The CDR3 consists of 15 residues. CDR3 DNA: TGTGCCAGCAGCCGGCGCGGGGGGGGCACAGATACGCAGTATTTT. As protein: CASSRRGGGTDTQYF.

This sequence joins TRBV2 and TRBJ2-2; D is possibly TRBD1 (5 bases). Trimming cost V 0 bases and J 3 bases, with 8 bases left between them. This CDR3 comprises 15 residues. CDR1 and CDR2 from the germline V gene are SNHLY and FYNNEI. CDR3 amino acids: CASSEAGHYTGELFF. DNA for the CDR3: TGTGCCAGCAGTGAAGCTGGACACTACACCGGGGAGCTGTTTTTT.

The chain is built from TRBV28 and TRBJ1-5, with D perhaps TRBD1 (6 bases). The CDR3 spans 12 residues. V was cut by 7 bases and J by 7 bases, with 11 bases left in between. Germline V CDR1 and CDR2: MDHEN, SYDVKM. CDR3 nucleotides: TGTGCCAGCACTAGGGGGGGGCAGCCCCAGCATTTT. This encodes CASTRGGQPQHF. Complete variable domain (other parts from reference TRBV28 and TRBJ1-5): DVKVTQSSRYLVKRTGEKVFLECVQDMDHENMFWYRQDPGLGLRLIYFSYDVKMKEKGDIPEGYSVSREKKERFSLILESASTNQTSMYLCASTRGGQPQHFGDGTRLSIL.